The clone carrying this T cell receptor (beta chain) turned up a few times. Its antigen is unknown. This entry comes from a study of T cell repertoires in cytomegalovirus infection. Study at large: Public TCR beta signatures provided an indication of both CMV infection and a matching HLA type.

TCRdb ran MiXCR on the reads and lists one entry per CDR3 protein. The top ten hold roughly 19% of the sample, which has under 300,000 distinct CDR3 sequences, 20% to 25% seen once. Study observations and caveats: CMV-specific TCR beta clonotypes restricted by HLA-C were the ones dominating the ex vivo response. Summed public TCR beta family frequency identified CMV carriers bearing the relevant HLA.

This CDR3 contains 13 residues. CDR1 MNHEY and CDR2 SVGEGT come from the germline V gene. The V end lost 4 bases, the J end lost 1 base, and 8 bases lay between the germline ends. The chain links TRBV6-2 or TRBV6-3 to TRBJ2-7; D is undetermined. Sample: cultured PBMCs, taken from culture after CMV antigen stimulation. This clonotype was sampled from a human donor in good health (CMV status not recorded). Some clones in this sample may be carry-over from other donors' samples. The CDR3 region has the DNA TGTGCCAGCAGTTTAGACGTATCCTACGAGCAGTACGTC. As protein: CASSLDVSYEQYV.